These T cell receptor beta chains were read from a single sample in a study of blood T cell repertoires in COVID-19. Measured with immunoSEQ multiplex PCR; TCRdb has only the in-frame clones, and not every one. The table lists more than 95,000 clones, about 80% of them singletons. Input material: peripheral blood. The receptor source for this set is a man between 60 and 75 years old with acute or convalescent COVID-19. Each CDR3 is given with its conserved first and last residue. The D gene is left open where the match is weak. Some rows mark clone size as missing; the rest say once, few, many or name a class of expanded clone.

v_call	j_call	d_call	clone_size	cdr3_aa	cdr3_nt
TRBV5-1	TRBJ1-2	-	-	CASSFGARETLNYGYTF	TGCGCCAGCAGCTTCGGAGCCAGAGAAACATTAAACTATGGCTACACCTTC
TRBV6-2/TRBV6-3	TRBJ2-1	TRBD2	-	CASSYQGLGVNNEQFF	TGTGCCAGCAGTTACCAAGGACTAGGGGTGAACAATGAGCAGTTCTTC
TRBV11-2	TRBJ1-6	TRBD1	-	CASSLRGGIPGSPLHF	TGTGCCAGCAGCTTACGAGGGGGCATCCCAGGATCACCCCTCCACTTT
TRBV9	TRBJ2-5	TRBD2	-	CASSVGDYRETQYF	TGTGCCAGCAGCGTTGGGGACTACAGGGAGACCCAGTACTTC
TRBV5-1	TRBJ2-2	TRBD2	-	CASSLEVAGVSGELFF	TGCGCCAGCAGCTTGGAAGTAGCGGGAGTCTCCGGGGAGCTGTTTTTT
TRBV6-2/TRBV6-3	TRBJ2-5	TRBD2	-	CASSYSHRRASGRAETQYF	TGTGCCAGCAGTTACTCGCATCGGAGAGCTAGCGGGAGGGCTGAGACCCAGTACTTC
TRBV5-1	TRBJ1-4	-	once	CASSLQGGDEKLFF	TGCGCCAGCAGCCTACAGGGAGGGGATGAAAAACTGTTTTTT
TRBV29-1	TRBJ1-5	-	-	CSARWGGSNQPQHF	TGCAGCGCCCGGTGGGGGGGTAGCAATCAGCCCCAGCATTTT
TRBV7-8	TRBJ1-6	-	few	CASSLNLRGVNSPLHF	TGTGCCAGCAGCTTAAATCTCAGGGGAGTTAATTCACCCCTCCACTTT
TRBV2	TRBJ2-7	TRBD2	-	CASSVFLAGGESYEQYF	TGTGCCAGCAGTGTGTTCCTAGCGGGAGGAGAGTCCTACGAGCAGTACTTC
TRBV6-5	TRBJ1-5	-	-	CASSWTWVGQPQHF	TGTGCCAGCAGTTGGACTTGGGTTGGTCAGCCCCAGCATTTT
TRBV19	TRBJ1-1	-	-	CASSIDLAWASEAFF	TGTGCCAGTAGTATAGATCTAGCCTGGGCATCTGAAGCTTTCTTT
TRBV6-6	TRBJ1-6	TRBD1	-	CASSQSTGGGNSPLHF	TGTGCCAGCAGCCAATCCACAGGGGGCGGTAATTCACCCCTCCACTTT
TRBV5-4	TRBJ1-1	-	-	CASSLLGNTEAFF	TGTGCCAGCAGCTTGCTAGGAAACACTGAAGCTTTCTTT
TRBV5-6	TRBJ2-3	-	-	CASCTGSTDTQYF	TGTGCCAGCTGCACCGGGAGCACAGATACGCAGTATTTT
TRBV5-1	TRBJ2-2	TRBD2	-	CASSLLANTGELFF	TGCGCCAGCAGCCTACTAGCGAATACCGGGGAGCTGTTTTTT
TRBV24-1	TRBJ1-3	-	-	CATSDHRAAGNTIYF	TGTGCCACCAGTGATCACAGGGCGGCTGGAAACACCATATATTTT
TRBV28	TRBJ2-1	TRBD2	-	CASRSGRAEQFF	TGTGCCAGCAGAAGCGGGAGAGCTGAGCAGTTCTTC
TRBV27	TRBJ2-1	TRBD1	-	CASSLWGQRNEQFF	TGTGCCAGCAGCCTATGGGGACAGAGGAATGAGCAGTTCTTC
TRBV6-6	TRBJ2-5	TRBD2	-	CASSQKRRLAGVGETQYF	TGTGCCAGCAGTCAGAAGAGGAGACTAGCGGGAGTCGGAGAGACCCAGTACTTC
TRBV4-1	TRBJ1-1	-	many	CASSQEDRTEAFF	TGCGCCAGCAGCCAAGAGGACAGAACTGAAGCTTTCTTT
TRBV25-1	TRBJ2-5	-	-	CASSELYRDETQYF	TGTGCCAGCAGTGAATTGTACAGGGATGAGACCCAGTACTTC
TRBV4-1	TRBJ2-2	-	-	CASSQGRGRGTGELFF	TGCGCCAGCAGCCAAGGGAGGGGGCGCGGAACCGGGGAGCTGTTTTTT
TRBV11-2	TRBJ2-1	-	-	CASSLDLAVAVYNEQFF	TGTGCCAGCAGCTTAGACTTGGCGGTGGCCGTATACAATGAGCAGTTCTTC
TRBV9	TRBJ2-2	TRBD2	-	CASSVAGGMDTGELFF	TGTGCCAGCAGCGTAGCCGGGGGGATGGACACCGGGGAGCTGTTTTTT
TRBV24-1	TRBJ2-1	-	-	CATSVGSSYNEQFF	TGTGCCACCAGCGTAGGGAGCTCCTACAATGAGCAGTTCTTC
TRBV7-2	TRBJ2-5	-	-	CASSLQGWETQYF	TGTGCCAGCAGCTTACAGGGGTGGGAGACCCAGTACTTC
TRBV5-1	TRBJ2-7	-	few	CASSLRRGPYEQYF	TGCGCCAGCAGCCTGAGGAGGGGGCCCTACGAGCAGTACTTC
TRBV4-3	TRBJ2-1	-	-	CASSPGDFHNEQFF	TGCGCCAGCAGCCCCGGGGACTTCCACAATGAGCAGTTCTTC
TRBV11-2	TRBJ2-1	TRBD1	-	CASSLDRSTGHEQFF	TGTGCCAGCAGCTTAGATCGGTCGACAGGGCATGAGCAGTTCTTC
TRBV5-1	TRBJ1-1	-	-	CASSLGGVNTEAFF	TGCGCCAGCAGCTTGGGCGGGGTCAACACTGAAGCTTTCTTT
TRBV6-5	TRBJ2-1	-	-	CASSYSRGISYNEQFF	TGTGCCAGCAGTTACTCCCGCGGGATCTCCTACAATGAGCAGTTCTTC
TRBV6-6	TRBJ1-2	-	-	CASSYDGQNYGYTF	TGTGCCAGCAGTTACGATGGGCAGAACTATGGCTACACCTTC
TRBV12-3/TRBV12-4	TRBJ2-1	-	-	CASSTLNEQFF	TGTGCCAGCAGTACTCTCAATGAGCAGTTCTTC
TRBV10-3	TRBJ1-1	-	-	CAITRQEGVEAFF	TGTGCCATCACCCGTCAAGAAGGGGTTGAAGCTTTCTTT
TRBV12-3/TRBV12-4	TRBJ2-1	-	-	CASSLVGSRFF	TGTGCCAGCAGTTTGGTCGGGTCACGGTTCTTC